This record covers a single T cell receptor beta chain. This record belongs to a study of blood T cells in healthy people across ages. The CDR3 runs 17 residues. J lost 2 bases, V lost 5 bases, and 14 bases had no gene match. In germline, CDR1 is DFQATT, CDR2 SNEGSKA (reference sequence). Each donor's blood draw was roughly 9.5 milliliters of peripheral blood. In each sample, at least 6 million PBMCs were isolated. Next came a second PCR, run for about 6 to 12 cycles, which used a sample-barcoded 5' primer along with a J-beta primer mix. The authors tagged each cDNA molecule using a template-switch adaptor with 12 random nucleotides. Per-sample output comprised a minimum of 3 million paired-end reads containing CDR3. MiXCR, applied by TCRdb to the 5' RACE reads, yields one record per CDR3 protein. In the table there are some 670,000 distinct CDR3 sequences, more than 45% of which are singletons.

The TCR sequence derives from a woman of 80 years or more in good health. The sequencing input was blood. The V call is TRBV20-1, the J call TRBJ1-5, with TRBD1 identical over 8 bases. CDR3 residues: CSAGGGQEGFRNQPQHF. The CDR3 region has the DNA TGCAGTGCTGGGGGGGGACAGGAGGGTTTTCGCAATCAGCCCCAGCATTTT.